The rows below give T cell receptor beta chains drawn from one sample of a study of T cells after yellow fever vaccination. TCRdb itself ran the 5' RACE reads through MiXCR, one entry per CDR3 protein. The profile shows over 130,000 distinct CDR3 sequences, about 7.7% of them singletons. The input for sequencing was CD4+ T cells sorted from PBMCs, taken 5 days after the yellow fever booster vaccination. The source is a man aged 30 to 39 who received the YFV17D yellow fever vaccine. CDR3s include the opening cysteine and the closing phenylalanine or tryptophan. The D gene is left open where the match is weak. Expanded clones get a size class; other rows say once, few or many, or leave the size out.

TRBJ2-5 | TRBV29-1 | many | TRBD2 | CSVEFGRETQYF | TGCAGCGTTGAATTCGGGAGGGAGACCCAGTACTTC
TRBJ2-7 | TRBV4-3 | once | . | CASSQGSGTGTYEQYF | TGCGCCAGCAGCCAGGGTAGCGGCACAGGGACCTACGAGCAGTACTTC
TRBJ2-5 | TRBV7-6 | many | TRBD2 | CASSLAEAGVETQYF | TGTGCCAGCAGCTTAGCGGAAGCGGGGGTAGAGACCCAGTACTTC
TRBJ2-1 | TRBV5-6 | few | . | CASSPLGGSPQSGNEQFF | TGTGCCAGCAGCCCGCTTGGGGGAAGCCCACAGTCGGGTAATGAGCAGTTCTTC
TRBJ1-5 | TRBV19 | . | . | CASSIPNRAQHF | TGTGCCAGTAGTATTCCGAACAGGGCCCAGCATTTT
TRBJ2-5 | TRBV6-1 | many | TRBD2 | CASKWAAGTIQETQYF | TGTGCCAGCAAGTGGGCAGCCGGGACTATCCAAGAGACCCAGTACTTC
TRBJ1-2 | TRBV7-2 | many | . | CASNPDRSGGYTF | TGTGCCAGCAACCCGGACCGCTCTGGTGGCTACACCTTC
TRBJ1-5 | TRBV20-1 | many | . | CSARNRDVQPQHF | TGCAGTGCTAGGAACAGGGATGTCCAGCCCCAGCATTTT
TRBJ1-1 | TRBV29-1 | many | . | CSGSKNTEAFF | TGCAGCGGGTCTAAGAACACTGAAGCTTTCTTT
TRBJ2-5 | TRBV12-3/TRBV12-4 | . | TRBD1 | CASTLTGGRETQYF | TGTGCCAGCACCCTGACAGGGGGGAGGGAGACCCAGTACTTC
TRBJ1-1 | TRBV4-1 | . | . | CASSQDTGPVTEAFF | TGCGCCAGCAGCCAAGACACGGGGCCGGTTACTGAAGCTTTCTTT
TRBJ2-5 | TRBV6-2/TRBV6-3 | many | . | CASSYPVGIGTQYF | TGTGCCAGCAGTTACCCCGTAGGGATCGGGACCCAGTACTTC
TRBJ2-3 | TRBV7-2 | few | . | CASSPNALGTDTQYF | TGTGCCAGCAGCCCGAACGCTCTCGGCACAGATACGCAGTATTTT
TRBJ2-1 | TRBV5-1 | many | TRBD2 | CASSPTSGREQFF | TGCGCCAGCAGCCCGACTAGCGGAAGGGAACAGTTCTTC
TRBJ2-1 | TRBV5-1 | many | TRBD1 | CASSGGQVLEQFF | TGCGCCAGCAGCGGGGGACAGGTCCTTGAGCAGTTCTTC
TRBJ2-7 | TRBV5-1 | many | . | CASSFTGLKNEQYF | TGCGCCAGCAGCTTTACAGGGCTAAAGAACGAGCAGTACTTC
TRBJ2-7 | TRBV5-1 | few | TRBD2 | CASSTASGDYEQYF | TGCGCCAGCAGCACTGCTAGCGGGGACTACGAGCAGTACTTC
TRBJ1-1 | TRBV5-1 | many | TRBD1 | CASSLGAGGMNTEAFF | TGCGCCAGCAGCTTGGGGGCAGGGGGTATGAACACTGAAGCTTTCTTT
TRBJ2-5 | TRBV3-1 | many | . | CASSLRGKETQYF | TGTGCCAGCAGCCTCCGGGGAAAAGAGACCCAGTACTTC
TRBJ2-7 | TRBV5-1 | many | TRBD1 | CASSLGTDRAYEQYF | TGCGCCAGCAGCCTTGGAACTGACAGGGCCTACGAGCAGTACTTC
TRBJ2-7 | TRBV7-2 | many | . | CASSRVGELRPF | TGTGCCAGCAGCCGGGTAGGGGAACTTAGACCCTTC
TRBJ2-2 | TRBV6-2/TRBV6-3 | many | . | CASSKDSTRTGELFF | TGTGCCAGCAGTAAGGACAGTACACGAACCGGGGAGCTGTTTTTT
TRBJ2-7 | TRBV5-1 | many | TRBD2 | CASSLATGGYEQYF | TGCGCCAGCAGCTTGGCCACGGGAGGATACGAGCAGTACTTC
TRBJ2-6 | TRBV11-2 | many | TRBD1 | CASSWPRDRGSGANVLTF | TGTGCCAGCAGCTGGCCCCGGGACAGGGGGTCTGGGGCCAACGTCCTGACTTTC
TRBJ2-7 | TRBV11-2 | few | . | CASSASGGVGYEQYF | TGTGCCAGCAGCGCAAGCGGAGGAGTAGGTTACGAGCAGTACTTC
TRBJ2-2 | TRBV18 | . | TRBD1 | CASSPGRDRAPGELFF | TGTGCCAGCTCACCGGGACGAGACAGGGCACCGGGGGAGCTGTTTTTT
TRBJ2-3 | TRBV5-1 | many | TRBD1 | CASSLVGRGPDTQYF | TGCGCCAGCAGCTTGGTGGGCAGGGGGCCAGATACGCAGTATTTT
TRBJ2-5 | TRBV12-3/TRBV12-4 | few | TRBD2 | CASTRLATETQYF | TGTGCCAGCACCCGACTAGCGACGGAGACCCAGTACTTC
TRBJ2-4 | TRBV5-4 | few | . | CASSLMGSSGNIQYF | TGTGCCAGCAGCTTGATGGGGAGCTCGGGAAACATTCAGTACTTC
TRBJ2-3 | TRBV7-9 | many | . | CASSAAGDSVADTQYF | TGTGCCAGCAGCGCCGCGGGGGACAGCGTGGCAGATACGCAGTATTTT
TRBJ1-5 | TRBV20-1 | many | . | CSANPGFNQPQHF | TGCAGTGCTAACCCGGGATTCAATCAGCCCCAGCATTTT
TRBJ2-1 | TRBV23-1 | . | . | CASSHPTGDSEQFF | TGCGCCAGCAGTCACCCGACAGGTGACAGTGAGCAGTTCTTC
TRBJ2-3 | TRBV7-2 | many | . | CASSPGADTQYF | TGTGCCAGCAGCCCGGGGGCAGATACGCAGTATTTT
TRBJ1-5 | TRBV6-5 | . | . | CASSTRGDGAHQPQHF | TGTGCCAGCAGTACTCGGGGGGATGGGGCCCATCAGCCCCAGCATTTT
TRBJ2-7 | TRBV20-1 | . | . | CSFRPQAPGFTYEQYF | TGCAGCTTTAGGCCCCAGGCTCCGGGATTTACCTACGAGCAGTACTTC
TRBJ2-7 | TRBV20-1 | many | . | CSARDPGTYEQYF | TGCAGTGCTAGAGATCCGGGAACCTACGAGCAGTACTTC
TRBJ2-1 | TRBV11-2 | many | TRBD1 | CASSIQGDNEQFF | TGTGCCAGCAGCATACAGGGGGACAATGAGCAGTTCTTC
TRBJ2-7 | TRBV15 | . | TRBD1 | CATSRGQGHEQYF | TGTGCCACCAGCAGGGGACAGGGCCACGAGCAGTACTTC
TRBJ2-7 | TRBV20-1 | many | . | CSAYGQGSSYEQYF | TGCAGTGCCTACGGTCAGGGGAGCTCCTACGAGCAGTACTTC
TRBJ1-5 | TRBV7-8 | many | TRBD1 | CASSFFSGTALRGNQPQHF | TGTGCCAGCAGCTTTTTTTCCGGGACAGCTCTCAGGGGCAATCAGCCCCAGCATTTT
TRBJ1-2 | TRBV12-5 | many | . | CASGLVGRGDGYTF | TGTGCTAGTGGTTTGGTAGGCAGGGGTGATGGCTACACCTTC